A single sample is the source of the 26 T cell receptor beta chains below, sequenced in a study of post-analysis software for immune sequencing data. Sequencing libraries made from TCR beta cDNA carried unique molecular identifiers. TCRdb re-called the PCR reads through MiXCR, storing one row per CDR3 protein. The table lists some 160,000 distinct CDR3 sequences, under 40% of them singletons. The sequenced sample was blood, obtained after autologous hematopoietic stem cell transplantation. The receptor set was obtained from a girl under 18 with multiple sclerosis.

In this sample, this clonotype turned up a few times. The CDR3 spells CASSYLVKNTEAFF. Written as DNA, the CDR3 is TGTGCCAGCAGTTACTTAGTGAAGAACACTGAAGCTTTCTTT. V is TRBV6-2 or TRBV6-3 and J is TRBJ1-1; no reliable D call. V shed 1 base and J shed 1 base, with 7 bases lying between them. This CDR3 is 14 amino acids long. Germline V gives CDR1 MNHEY, CDR2 SVGEGT.

The genes are TRBV20-1 and TRBJ2-5; D is unclear. Trimming removed 3 bases from V and 11 bases from J, with 40 bases in between. This CDR3 is 20 amino acids long. Germline lookup yields CDR1 DFQATT and CDR2 SNEGSKA (reference sequence). CDR3 bases: TGCAGTGCTAGCCCAACTACCCTCAACCCAACATACCCTACGACGAGTAAGCAGTACTTC. It encodes CSASPTTLNPTYPTTSKQYF.

This clonotype has at least ten counts. This rearrangement joins TRBV6-5 to TRBJ2-1; D gene uncertain. Per the germline V gene, CDR1 is MNHEY and CDR2 is SVGAGI. V lost 4 bases to trimming and J lost 4 bases, with 5 bases between them. There are 12 residues in the CDR3. The CDR3 loop is CASSSLYNEQFF. The CDR3 coding sequence is TGTGCCAGCAGTTCTCTGTACAATGAGCAGTTCTTC.

The V call is TRBV28, the J call TRBJ2-5, with 8 positions matching TRBD1. V trimming: 6 bases; J trimming: 1 base; junction bases outside the gene matches: 4. Germline CDR1 MDHEN, CDR2 SYDVKM. The CDR3 covers 14 residues. This CDR3 is CASRSGGLQETQYF. The CDR3 nucleotides are TGTGCCAGCAGGTCAGGGGGCCTCCAAGAGACCCAGTACTTC.

The chain links TRBV10-3 to TRBJ2-3; the match to TRBD1 covers 10 bases. Germline V CDR1 and CDR2: ENHRY, SYGVKD. This CDR3 is 12 amino acids long. J was trimmed by 6 bases and V by 8 bases; bases with no gene match: 2. CDR3 nucleotide sequence: TGTGCCATCGGACAGGGGGGGGATACGCAGTATTTT. Encoded protein: CAIGQGGDTQYF.

The chain has TRBV5-1 and TRBJ2-1; 16 bases fit TRBD2. CDR3 size: 18 residues. V lost 4 bases and J lost 2; bases outside the gene matches: 6. Per germline, CDR1 SGHRS and CDR2 YFSETQ. In DNA, the CDR3 is TGCGCCAGCAGCCCGGGACTAGCGGGAGGGATTACCTACAATGAGCAGTTCTTC. Its translation is CASSPGLAGGITYNEQFF.

On this clonotype itself: Germline and junction disagree at one end, which may indicate a read error. This chain links TRBV6-6 with TRBJ1-2; 9 nucleotides agree with TRBD1. The CDR3 consists of 15 residues. Germline assignment: CDR1 MNHNY and CDR2 SVGAGI (reference sequence). In nucleotides, the CDR3 is TGTGCCAGCCGTTTGTGGACAGGGGAAGAATATGGCCACACCTTC. Encoded protein: CASRLWTGEEYGHTF.

The CDR3 nucleotides are TGTGCCAGCAGTCCACCTACACGGGGCGGCGAGCAGTACTTC. It specifies CASSPPTRGGEQYF. The chain recombines TRBV28 with TRBJ2-7; perhaps D is TRBD1 or TRBD2 (5 bases each). The CDR3 totals 14 residues. Trimming took 5 bases from V and 6 from J, leaving 17 bases between them. CDR1 and CDR2 from the germline V gene are MDHEN and SYDVKM.

Many counts were recorded for this clonotype. The rearrangement links TRBV5-6 to TRBJ2-7; no definite D call. In germline, CDR1 is SGHDT, CDR2 YYEEEE. V dropped 4 bases and J dropped 3 bases, with 14 bases sitting between them. The CDR3 contains 14 residues. Here the CDR3 DNA reads TGTGCCAGCAGCCTTACCCCCATACGCTACGAGCAGTACTTC. It is translated as CASSLTPIRYEQYF.

V and J are TRBV9 and TRBJ1-1; D remains ambiguous. With 4 bases removed from V and 1 base from J, the gap between germline ends came to 11 bases. CDR1 and CDR2 (germline): SGDLS, YYNGEE. The CDR3 spans 14 residues. CDR3 in amino acids: CASSPRRENTEAFF. CDR3 bases: TGTGCCAGCAGCCCCCGAAGGGAGAACACTGAAGCTTTCTTT.

This clonotype was detected only a few times. The CDR3 DNA is TGTGCCAGCAGTCAAAGACTAGCTCTGAGCACAGATACGCAGTATTTT. Amino acid sequence: CASSQRLALSTDTQYF. The rearrangement uses TRBV6-2 or TRBV6-3 and TRBJ2-3; 7 nucleotides line up with TRBD2. The CDR3 spans 16 residues. Germline lookup yields CDR1 MNHEY and CDR2 SVGEGT. Trimming cost V 5 bases and J 0 bases; bases outside gene matches: 8.

There are a few counts of this clonotype. This sequence joins TRBV5-5 and TRBJ2-7; D is undetermined. The V gene lost 4 bases and the J gene lost 2 bases, with 10 bases spanning the gap. Germline CDR1 reads SGHKS; CDR2 reads YYEKEE (reference sequence). The CDR3 has 13 amino acids. The CDR3 DNA reads as TGTGCCAGCAGCCCCGGTCCGACCTACGAGCAGTACTTC. Its translation is CASSPGPTYEQYF.

The rearrangement joins TRBV11-3 to TRBJ1-2; TRBD1 aligns across 7 bases. The CDR3 is 13 residues long. Germline lookup yields CDR1 SGHNT and CDR2 YENEEA. V lost 5 bases, J lost 3 bases, and 3 bases stayed unmatched. CDR3 residues: CASSRDRDYGYTF. As DNA, the CDR3 is TGTGCCAGCAGCCGGGACAGAGACTATGGCTACACCTTC.

This clonotype was observed at least ten times. The chain recombines TRBV29-1 with TRBJ2-6, with 11 bases that match TRBD1. Germline V lookup: CDR1 SQVTM, CDR2 ANQGSEA. V dropped 4 bases and J dropped 0; count of bases not matched to a gene: 5. The CDR3 has 17 residues. Written as DNA, the CDR3 is TGCAGCGTTGCCGGGACAGGGGGGTTCTCTGGGGCCAACGTCCTGACTTTC. It encodes CSVAGTGGFSGANVLTF.

This clonotype has a count of ten or more. The chain has TRBV24-1 and TRBJ2-1, with 7 bases that match TRBD1. The CDR3 covers 15 residues. Germline CDR1 is KGHDR and CDR2 is SFDVKD. V lost 5 bases, J lost 6 bases, and 9 bases stayed unmatched. The CDR3 loop reads CATSAEGALSNEQFF. Written as DNA, the CDR3 is TGTGCCACCAGTGCAGAGGGGGCCCTAAGCAATGAGCAGTTCTTC.

The chain joins TRBV6-5 to TRBJ1-2, with TRBD1 as a possible D gene (6 bases). This CDR3 spans 14 amino acids. Germline V CDR1 and CDR2: MNHEY, SVGAGI. Trimming left V 2 bases short and J 8 bases short, with 15 bases between. The CDR3 DNA follows: TGTGCCAGCAGTTACGACAGGCAAGCGGGCGGCTACACCTTC. Its protein is CASSYDRQAGGYTF.

This clonotype was found once. V gene TRBV6-5 combines with J gene TRBJ2-6; no definite D call. The CDR3 is 13 residues long. The germline CDR1 and CDR2 sequences are MNHEY and SVGAGI. Trimming took 7 bases from V and 2 from J, leaving 6 bases between them. CDR3 region: CASTSAGANVLTF. In DNA form, the CDR3 reads TGTGCCAGCACTTCCGCTGGGGCCAACGTCCTGACTTTC.

This clonotype was found a few times. This chain links TRBV20-1 with TRBJ1-2; TRBD1 aligns across 9 bases. V dropped 2 bases and J dropped 8; count of bases not matched to a gene: 9. This CDR3 comprises 14 residues. Germline CDR1 DFQATT, CDR2 SNEGSKA (reference sequence). The CDR3 nucleotides are TGCAGTGCTAGATCTGAACAGGGGGCGGGCGGCTACACCTTC. It translates to CSARSEQGAGGYTF.

The table lists this clonotype with a few counts. The genes are TRBV11-2 and TRBJ2-7; D call uncertain. The CDR3 runs 14 residues. V was pared by 2 bases and J by 2 bases, with 10 bases between. CDR1 SGHAT and CDR2 FQNNGV come from the germline V gene. CDR3 in amino acids: CASSLSFGAYEQYF. CDR3 DNA sequence: TGTGCCAGCAGCTTAAGCTTTGGCGCCTACGAGCAGTACTTC.

This clonotype came up a few times. The V and J genes are TRBV21-1 and TRBJ1-2; the tabulated D call, TRBD1, remains unverified against the DNA. TRBV21-1 is termed a pseudogene. The CDR3 is made up of 16 amino acids. CDR3 protein: CASSIPDRDRGYGYTF. In nucleotides, the CDR3 is TGTGCCAGCAGCATTCCTGACCGGGACAGGGGCTATGGCTACACCTTC.

The chain uses TRBV27 and TRBJ2-1; 11 nucleotides agree with TRBD2. CDR3 size: 15 residues. Germline V gene data show CDR1 as MNHEY and CDR2 as SMNVEV (reference sequence). V lost 3 bases to trimming and J lost 3 bases; unmatched junction nucleotides: 1. The CDR3 region has the DNA TGTGCCAGCAGTTTTAGCGGGAGGGTCTACAATGAGCAGTTCTTC. Translation gives CASSFSGRVYNEQFF.

This clonotype was observed once. V and J are TRBV3-1 and TRBJ1-2; 7 bases are shared with TRBD1. CDR1 is LGHDT and CDR2 is YNNKEL in the germline V gene (reference sequence). The CDR3 covers 15 residues. The J segment lost 8 bases and the V segment lost 5 bases, leaving 14 bases of the junction unmatched. CDR3 coding DNA: TGTGCCAGCAGCATGCCGACAGGGAATTGTTGGGGCTACACCTTC. As protein: CASSMPTGNCWGYTF.

A few counts support this clonotype. V usage is TRBV4-1 and J usage is TRBJ2-7; D might be TRBD1 or TRBD2, each matching 6 bases. Germline lookup yields CDR1 MGHRA and CDR2 YSYEKL. Trimming took 1 base from V and 2 from J, leaving 12 bases between them. The CDR3 covers 15 residues. CDR3 sequence reads: CASSQGAEGAYEQYF. Written as DNA, the CDR3 is TGCGCCAGCAGCCAAGGAGCGGAGGGGGCCTACGAGCAGTACTTC.

The chain links TRBV2 to TRBJ1-2, with 7 bases identical to TRBD1. Germline-derived CDR1 and CDR2 are SNHLY and FYNNEI. V was pared by 5 bases and J by 5 bases, with 14 bases of the junction left unmatched. The CDR3 is 16 amino acids. In DNA form, the CDR3 reads TGTGCCAGCAGTCAAACCCGCATACGACAGGGTTATGGCTACACCTTC. Translated: CASSQTRIRQGYGYTF.

The chain couples TRBV6-1 to TRBJ2-6; 8 bases line up with TRBD1. V lost 5 bases to trimming and J lost 2 bases; unmatched junction nucleotides: 11. The CDR3 totals 18 residues. CDR1 and CDR2 from the germline V gene are MNHNS and SASEGT. CDR3 sequence reads: CASSPHGQGNAGANVLTF. CDR3 nucleotide sequence: TGTGCCAGCAGTCCCCACGGACAGGGAAATGCTGGGGCCAACGTCCTGACTTTC.

The chain combines TRBV4-3 with TRBJ2-1, with D possibly being TRBD1 or TRBD2 (6 bases each). This CDR3 is 16 amino acids long. Trimming pared 0 bases from V and 2 bases from J, leaving 11 bases between. Germline loops: CDR1 LGHNA, CDR2 YSLEER. The CDR3 protein is CASSQEEGGPYNEQFF. CDR3 nucleotides: TGCGCCAGCAGCCAAGAGGAGGGGGGCCCCTACAATGAGCAGTTCTTC.